The clone carrying this TCR beta chain was observed a few times. Its antigen is currently unknown. TCRdb passed the 5' RACE reads through MiXCR, listing each CDR3 protein once. The sample includes a few thousand distinct CDR3 sequences, roughly 16% of them seen just once. Trimming left V 3 bases short and J 0 bases short, with 12 bases between. CDR3 length: 17 amino acids. Germline lookup yields CDR1 LNHDA and CDR2 SQIVND (reference sequence). The entry originates in a study of spatial heterogeneity in lung cancer. General study results and limits: Tracking of tumor mutation counts was seen in expanded intratumoral alpha and beta TCR counts.

Time point specified: sample taken at primary tumor resection. From tumor, nontumor lung or frozen PBMC, whole RNA was taken unsorted for sequencing. The chain has TRBV19 and TRBJ1-6; D remains ambiguous. The origin of this receptor is a male donor with early-stage non-small cell lung cancer. The specimen comprised lung tumor tissue, sampled at surgery. In nucleotides, the CDR3 is TGTGCCAGTAGTATCGACGCGGACTCCTCCTATAATTCACCCCTCCACTTT. Amino acids: CASSIDADSSYNSPLHF.